The 13 T cell receptor beta chains presented below share a single source sample, sequenced in a study of neoadjuvant nivolumab and ipilimumab in lung cancer. Only in-frame clones appear in the TCRdb table, and some are missing; sequencing was by immunoSEQ multiplex PCR. The table has about 20,000 clones, around 76% seen once. The sample here was tumor tissue, taken after neoadjuvant nivolumab, alone or with ipilimumab, at or shortly before surgery. These receptor sequences come from an adult with non-small cell lung cancer.

The chain carries TRBV19 and TRBJ2-3; either TRBD1 or TRBD2 may supply D (7 bases each). CDR1 and CDR2 from the germline V gene are LNHDA and SQIVND (reference sequence). The CDR3 is 15 residues long. Trimming stripped 10 bases from V and 0 bases from J, with 17 bases between. The CDR3 is CATQGGGRSTDTQYF. The CDR3 bases are TGTGCCACCCAGGGGGGGGGCCGGAGCACAGATACGCAGTATTTT.

This chain joins TRBV15 and TRBJ2-7; D perhaps matches TRBD2 (5 bases). Germline V gene lookup returns CDR1 LNHNV and CDR2 YYDKDF (reference sequence). V was clipped by 1 base and J by 7 bases, with 14 bases between them. The CDR3 totals 14 residues. The CDR3 sequence: CATSRVGQRGEQYF. In nucleotides, the CDR3 is TGTGCCACCAGCAGAGTAGGGCAACGGGGTGAGCAGTACTTC. The entire variable domain, with the rest obtained from reference TRBV15 and TRBJ2-7, is as follows: DAMVIQNPRYQVTQFGKPVTLSCSQTLNHNVMYWYQQKSSQAPKLLFHYYDKDFNNEADTPDNFQSRRPNTSFCFLDIRSPGLGDTAMYLCATSRVGQRGEQYFGPGTRLTVT.

The chain has TRBV5-1 and TRBJ1-6; TRBD1 is a possible D gene (5 bases). V lost 3 bases and J lost 5, with 18 bases in between. From germline, CDR1 is SGHRS and CDR2 YFSETQ. The CDR3 contains 17 residues. The CDR3 loop reads CASSSGDRGINNSPLHF. The DNA of the CDR3 is TGCGCCAGCAGCTCGGGGGACCGGGGTATCAATAATTCACCCCTCCACTTT. Combining the CDR3 with reference TRBV5-1 and TRBJ1-6 gives the whole variable domain KAGVTQTPRYLIKTRGQQVTLSCSPISGHRSVSWYQQTPGQGLQFLFEYFSETQRNKGNFPGRFSGRQFSNSRSEMNVSTLELGDSALYLCASSSGDRGINNSPLHFGNGTRLTVT.

The chain couples TRBV6-1 to TRBJ1-6; D is possibly TRBD1 (6 bases). V lost 3 bases and J lost 7, with 13 bases in between. The germline V gene encodes CDR1 MNHNS and CDR2 SASEGT. The CDR3 loop spans 15 amino acids. The DNA for the CDR3 is TGTGCCAGCAGTGATCAGGGGAAGCACAATTCACCCCTCCACTTT. Protein sequence: CASSDQGKHNSPLHF.

Only one count was recorded for this clone. The rearrangement uses TRBV29-1 and TRBJ1-1, with a weak D call TRBD1 (6 bases). This CDR3 is built from 14 residues. Germline V gene sequence: CDR1 SQVTM, CDR2 ANQGSEA. V dropped 6 bases and J dropped 1 base, with 15 bases sitting between them. Here the CDR3 DNA reads TGCAGCGTGGGGGCGGGGCGCGGGAACACTGAAGCTTTCTTT. Protein product: CSVGAGRGNTEAFF.

The CDR3 spells CASSGTGYEQFF. The CDR3 nucleotides read TGTGCCAGCAGTGGGACTGGCTATGAGCAGTTCTTC. The gene calls are TRBV27 and TRBJ2-1; tentative D call: TRBD2 (6 bases). CDR1 and CDR2 (germline): MNHEY, SMNVEV (reference sequence). V was trimmed by 5 bases and J by 8 bases, leaving 10 bases between them. CDR3 length: 12 amino acids.

The chain carries TRBV11-2 and TRBJ1-5, with 7 bases identical to TRBD1. The CDR3 is 15 amino acids. The V segment lost 3 bases and the J segment 6 bases; nucleotides outside the gene matches: 8. The germline V gene has CDR1 SGHAT and CDR2 FQNNGV. Here the CDR3 reads CASSFSAGGSQPQHF. CDR3 in DNA: TGTGCCAGCAGCTTCTCGGCAGGGGGAAGTCAGCCCCAGCATTTT.

The chain uses TRBV7-3 and TRBJ2-1; 9 nucleotides align to TRBD1. Losses at the gene ends were 5 bases for V and 6 bases for J; bases not matched to a gene: 2. This CDR3 is 13 amino acids long. Germline V gene data show CDR1 as SGHTA and CDR2 as FQGTGA. CDR3 DNA sequence: TGTGCCAGCAGCCCGGACAGGGGCAATGAGCAGTTCTTC. Translating it yields CASSPDRGNEQFF. Using reference TRBV7-3 and TRBJ2-1 for the parts outside the CDR3, the full variable domain is GAGVSQTPSNKVTEKGKYVELRCDPISGHTALYWYRQSLGQGPEFLIYFQGTGAADDSGLPNDRFFAVRPEGSVSTLKIQRTERGDSAVYLCASSPDRGNEQFFGPGTRLTVL.

V usage is TRBV7-2 and J usage is TRBJ2-7; TRBD1 might be the D (6 bases). The CDR3 is made up of 14 amino acids. V lost 1 base to trimming and J lost 9 bases, with 16 bases between them. In germline, CDR1 is SGHTA, CDR2 FQGNSA. CDR3 protein: CASSLGPGEKRQYF. The CDR3, as DNA: TGTGCCAGCAGCTTAGGTCCAGGGGAAAAGAGGCAGTACTTC. The variable domain in full, completed from reference TRBV7-2 and TRBJ2-7, reads GAGVSQSPSNKVTEKGKDVELRCDPISGHTALYWYRQSLGQGLEFLIYFQGNSAPDKSGLPSDRFSAERTGGSVSTLTIQRTQQEDSAVYLCASSLGPGEKRQYFGPGTRLTVT.

The chain uses TRBV7-9 and TRBJ2-2; D not certain. This CDR3 contains 15 residues. In germline, CDR1 is SEHNR, CDR2 FQNEAQ (reference sequence). Trimming removed 1 base at V and 6 bases at J, with 12 bases between. CDR3 residues: CASSLVQLSPGELFF. In DNA, the CDR3 is TGTGCCAGCAGCTTAGTCCAGTTATCACCCGGGGAGCTGTTTTTT.

The CDR3 protein is CASSWDSGAYEQYF. The CDR3 coding sequence is TGCGCCAGCAGCTGGGACAGTGGCGCCTACGAGCAGTACTTC. The V and J genes are TRBV5-1 and TRBJ2-7; 7 positions agree with TRBD1. There are 14 residues in the CDR3. CDR1 is SGHRS and CDR2 is YFSETQ in the germline V gene. Germline trimming cut 3 bases from V and 2 bases from J; bases unmatched to any gene: 5.

This rearrangement joins TRBV15 to TRBJ2-6, with TRBD2 matching over 7 bases. This CDR3 has 16 amino acids. V gave up 11 bases and J gave up 0 bases; unmatched junction bases: 10. CDR1 LNHNV and CDR2 YYDKDF come from the germline V gene (reference sequence). This chain's CDR3 is CASASGGFSGANVLTF. The DNA for the CDR3 is TGTGCCTCCGCCTCGGGGGGTTTCTCTGGGGCCAACGTCCTGACTTTC.

V gene TRBV6-6 combines with J gene TRBJ2-5, with D unclear. Germline loops: CDR1 MNHNY, CDR2 SVGAGI (reference sequence). The CDR3 has 11 residues. V lost 9 bases to trimming and J lost 5 bases, with 10 bases between them. In DNA form, the CDR3 reads TGTGCCAGTCGGCTGGGGGAGACCCAGTACTTC. Translated: CASRLGETQYF.